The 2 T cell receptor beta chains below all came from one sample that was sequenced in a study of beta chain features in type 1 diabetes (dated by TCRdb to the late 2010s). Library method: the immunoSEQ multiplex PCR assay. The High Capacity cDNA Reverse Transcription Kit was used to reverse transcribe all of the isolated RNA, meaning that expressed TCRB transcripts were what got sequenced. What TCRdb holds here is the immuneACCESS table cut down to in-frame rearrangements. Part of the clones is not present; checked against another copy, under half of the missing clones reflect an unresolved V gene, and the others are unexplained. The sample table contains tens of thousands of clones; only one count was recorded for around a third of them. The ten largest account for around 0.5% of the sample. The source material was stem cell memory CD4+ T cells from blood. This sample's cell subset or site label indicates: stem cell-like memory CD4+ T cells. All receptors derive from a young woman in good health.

CDR3: CASSPGDSRGSDTQYF. The CDR3 nucleotides are TGTGCCAGCAGCCCGGGGGACTCCCGAGGGTCCGATACGCAGTATTTT. V and J are TRBV5-5 and TRBJ2-3, with D perhaps matching TRBD2 (6 bases). This CDR3 is 16 amino acids long. CDR1 and CDR2 from the germline V gene are SGHKS and YYEKEE (reference sequence). V was cut by 4 bases and J by 6 bases, with 21 bases left in between.

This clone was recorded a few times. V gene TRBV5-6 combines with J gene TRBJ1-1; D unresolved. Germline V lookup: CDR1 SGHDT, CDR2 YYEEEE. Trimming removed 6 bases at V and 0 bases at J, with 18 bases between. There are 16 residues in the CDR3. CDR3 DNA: TGTGCCAGCAATAGGCCGGGTGCTTCGATGAACACTGAAGCTTTCTTT. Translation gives CASNRPGASMNTEAFF.